The table lists the clone carrying this TCR beta chain with a few counts. As yet, its antigen is unknown. Researchers reported sorting CD4+ naive, central memory, regulatory and stem cell-like memory cells via CD45RO/CCR7/CD25/CD127/CD95/CD27. This sample stems from a study of beta chain features in type 1 diabetes. General study findings and limits: Significant though moderate, a shortening of TCRB CDR3s appeared in all four CD4+ subsets of Type 1 diabetes patients. Compared to healthy donors, patients appeared to have naive, central memory and Treg TCRB repertoires that were more alike.

Expressed TCRB transcripts were sequenced because the entire RNA isolate underwent reverse transcription. Deep immunoSEQ sequencing covered naive, central memory and regulatory T cell samples. Sequencing used immunoSEQ multiplex PCR; TCRdb keeps in-frame clones, though not all of them. The sample shows hundreds of thousands of clones, roughly an eighth of them seen only once. The CDR3 sequence is 11 residues long. CDR1 and CDR2 (germline): SGHRS, YFSETQ. Trimming cost V 1 base and J 7 bases, with 2 bases left between them. The specimen sequenced was naive CD4+ T cells from blood. This clonotype was sampled from a young man with type 1 diabetes. The chain carries TRBV5-1 and TRBJ2-2; no firm D call. CDR3 sequence reads: CASSLNGELFF. The CDR3 region has the DNA TGCGCCAGCAGCTTGAACGGGGAGCTGTTTTTT.